The 29 T cell receptor beta chains below were found in one sample sequenced in a study of human T cells and chemical hapten exposure. Indicated time point: patch test 3, about 24 weeks after DPC sensitization. Treatment in this sample: therapeutic diphenylcyclopropenone sensitization with weekly scalp DPC. One entry per CDR3 protein, called by TCRdb with MiXCR from the RACE reads. In the table there are about 92,000 distinct CDR3 sequences, roughly 10% of which are singletons. The specimen comprised whole blood, sampled in connection with sensitization to the hapten diphenylcyclopropenone (DPC). These receptor sequences come from a woman in her 30s with alopecia areata. Some clones in this sample may be carry-over from other donors' samples.

The gene calls are TRBV29-1 and TRBJ2-3, with D possibly being TRBD1 (7 bases). Trimming pared 6 bases from V and 4 bases from J, leaving 17 bases between. The CDR3 spans 14 residues. From germline, CDR1 is SQVTM and CDR2 ANQGSEA. The CDR3 sequence is CSVLLTGTADTQYF. CDR3 DNA sequence: TGCAGCGTCCTCCTGACAGGGACTGCAGATACGCAGTATTTT.

This clonotype was seen a handful of times. This chain links TRBV29-1 with TRBJ2-2, with TRBD2 matching 16 bases. The V and J ends lost 6 bases and 6 bases, in that order; junction bases with no gene match: 13. The CDR3 is made up of 18 amino acids. CDR1 is SQVTM, CDR2 ANQGSEA, per germline. The CDR3 region is CSVKAGTSGRASSGELFF. CDR3 sequence (DNA): TGCAGCGTGAAAGCCGGGACTAGCGGGAGGGCGTCCTCCGGGGAGCTGTTTTTT.

This clonotype was counted ten times or more. The genes are TRBV5-1 and TRBJ1-4; 7 bases map to TRBD1. Trimming took 0 bases from V and 8 from J; bases not matched to a gene: 7. The CDR3 sequence is 15 residues long. The germline V gene has CDR1 SGHRS and CDR2 YFSETQ. CDR3 protein: CASSLAPQGGEKLFF. The CDR3, as DNA: TGCGCCAGCAGCTTGGCCCCCCAGGGGGGGGAAAAACTGTTTTTT.

The rearrangement uses TRBV9 and TRBJ1-2, with no clear D. The CDR3 length is 14 residues. V was cut by 0 bases and J by 4 bases, with 10 bases left in between. Per germline, CDR1 SGDLS and CDR2 YYNGEE. The CDR3 nucleotides are TGTGCCAGCAGCGTAGAATTTGGAGGCTATGGCTACACCTTC. This codes for CASSVEFGGYGYTF.

The chain combines TRBV20-1 with TRBJ2-3; 8 bases are shared with TRBD2. After removal of 7 bases from V and 1 base from J, the junction contained 10 bases not matched to a gene. Germline V gene sequence: CDR1 DFQATT, CDR2 SNEGSKA (reference sequence). The CDR3 covers 15 residues. In nucleotides, the CDR3 is TGCAGTGTCAAGAGGGCGGGACTAGGCACAGATACGCAGTATTTT. Its translation: CSVKRAGLGTDTQYF.

This clonotype was observed many times. This sequence joins TRBV6-1 and TRBJ1-4; D is perhaps TRBD1 (6 bases). CDR1 and CDR2 (germline): MNHNS, SASEGT. The CDR3 contains 14 residues. V was cut by 1 base and J by 10 bases, with 13 bases left in between. CDR3 coding DNA: TGTGCCAGCAGTGAAGTCCCAGGGGAAGGAAAACTGTTTTTT. Protein: CASSEVPGEGKLFF.

This clonotype was picked up a small number of times. The V and J genes are TRBV29-1 and TRBJ1-2; TRBD1 might be the D (5 bases). The germline V and J ends were trimmed by 3 bases and 7 bases, with 9 bases remaining between them. The CDR3 totals 11 residues. The germline V gene has CDR1 SQVTM and CDR2 ANQGSEA. The CDR3 DNA reads as TGCAGCGTTGAGGGGACGAGTGGCTACACCTTC. It is translated as CSVEGTSGYTF.

The genes are TRBV28 and TRBJ2-5; TRBD1 matches at 8 bases. Trimming removed 3 bases from V and 1 base from J; junction bases left unmatched: 7. Germline V gene sequence: CDR1 MDHEN, CDR2 SYDVKM. The CDR3 runs 16 residues. This chain's CDR3 is CASSLAGTGVQETQYF. The CDR3 DNA reads TGTGCCAGCAGTTTGGCAGGGACAGGAGTCCAAGAGACCCAGTACTTC.

Concerning this clonotype: This may stem from a read error, because a much larger clone lies one nucleotide away. The chain uses TRBV12-3 or TRBV12-4 and TRBJ1-2, with D uncertain. The V and J ends lost 5 bases and 1 base respectively, with 14 bases between them. The CDR3 is 15 residues long. In nucleotides, the CDR3 is TGTGCCAGCAGTGCCAGGAATAGGTGTAACTATGGCTACACCTTC. Amino acid sequence: CASSARNRCNYGYTF.

This chain uses TRBV29-1 with TRBJ2-1, with 7 bases lining up with TRBD1. This CDR3 contains 13 residues. V shed 7 bases, J shed 8 bases, and the junction held 11 bases outside the gene matches. In germline, CDR1 is SQVTM, CDR2 ANQGSEA. CDR3 sequence (DNA): TGCAGCGCGCAACGAGACAGGGTCGATGAGCAGTTCTTC. Its translation is CSAQRDRVDEQFF.

This clonotype has at least ten counts. J is TRBJ2-2 and V is TRBV6-4; 8 bases align to TRBD2. Germline V lookup: CDR1 MRHNA, CDR2 SNTAGT. CDR3 length: 15 amino acids. The V gene end was trimmed by 5 bases and the J gene end by 0 bases; junction bases not matched to a gene: 2. The CDR3 loop reads CASSRTSTNTGELFF. Written as DNA, the CDR3 is TGTGCCAGCAGTCGGACTAGCACGAACACCGGGGAGCTGTTTTTT.

With respect to this clonotype: A read error is possible here, since a much larger clone lies one base away. The chain recombines TRBV18 with TRBJ1-1; 8 nucleotides align to TRBD1. The V gene's germline CDR1 is KGHSH and CDR2 LQKENI. The CDR3 length is 16 residues. The CDR3 loop is CASSPLRTGPNTEALF. Written as DNA, the CDR3 is TGTGCCAGCTCACCGCTTAGGACAGGGCCGAACACTGAAGCTCTCTTT.

This clonotype was detected only a few times. This sequence joins TRBV13 and TRBJ1-2; TRBD1 matches 10 bases. This CDR3 comprises 15 residues. Germline CDR1 reads PRHDT; CDR2 reads FYEKMQ (reference sequence). J was trimmed by 3 bases and V by 5 bases; bases with no gene match: 6. The CDR3 loop reads CASSLQTGGYYGYTF. CDR3 in DNA: TGTGCCAGCAGCCTCCAGACAGGGGGCTACTATGGCTACACCTTC.

The sample holds many counts of this clonotype. The chain has TRBV28 and TRBJ2-3; D ambiguous. The CDR3 covers 11 residues. The germline V gene encodes CDR1 MDHEN and CDR2 SYDVKM. Trimming cost V 3 bases and J 6 bases, with 4 bases left between them. CDR3 nucleotides: TGTGCCAGCAGTTTGAGGGATACGCAGTATTTT. Its protein is CASSLRDTQYF. The variable domain in full, completed from reference TRBV28 and TRBJ2-3, reads DVKVTQSSRYLVKRTGEKVFLECVQDMDHENMFWYRQDPGLGLRLIYFSYDVKMKEKGDIPEGYSVSREKKERFSLILESASTNQTSMYLCASSLRDTQYFGPGTRLTVL.

V and J are TRBV21-1 and TRBJ2-7. TRBV21-1 counts as a pseudogene. The CDR3 consists of 14 residues. The CDR3: CASSKARRDYEQYV. Written as DNA, the CDR3 is TGTGCCAGCAGCAAAGCCCGCAGAGACTACGAGCAGTACGTC.

This clonotype was counted ten times or more. The chain carries TRBV18 and TRBJ2-3; no definite D call. Trimming removed 1 base at V and 2 bases at J, with 7 bases between. The germline gives CDR1 KGHSH, CDR2 LQKENI. CDR3 size: 14 residues. The CDR3: CASSPLTDTDTQYF. For the CDR3, the DNA is TGTGCCAGCTCACCACTGACTGACACAGATACGCAGTATTTT.

The V call is TRBV27, the J call TRBJ2-7; 10 bases match TRBD2. Trimming took 3 bases from V and 10 from J; bases not matched to a gene: 6. This CDR3 region has 13 residues. Germline V gene sequence: CDR1 MNHEY, CDR2 SMNVEV (reference sequence). CDR3 coding DNA: TGTGCCAGCAGTTTCGCTAGCGGGAGTCATCAGTACTTC. Its protein is CASSFASGSHQYF.

The chain employs TRBV11-2 and TRBJ2-2; the match to TRBD1 covers 7 bases. The V gene's germline CDR1 is SGHAT and CDR2 FQNNGV. There are 17 residues in the CDR3. Germline trimming cut 5 bases from V and 0 bases from J; bases unmatched to any gene: 9. The CDR3 loop is CASSPGTAYPNTGELFF. CDR3 nucleotides: TGTGCCAGCAGCCCAGGGACAGCCTACCCGAACACCGGGGAGCTGTTTTTT.

This clonotype was recorded a few times. J is TRBJ2-2 and V is TRBV25-1, with TRBD1 matching over 10 bases. The trim removed 1 base at V and 2 bases at J, leaving 1 base unmatched. Germline loops: CDR1 MGHDK, CDR2 SYGVNS. CDR3 size: 16 residues. In nucleotides, the CDR3 is TGTGCCAGCAGTGAATGGACAGGGGGTAACACCGGGGAGCTGTTTTTT. This gives the protein CASSEWTGGNTGELFF.

The table lists this clonotype with many counts. The V call is TRBV5-4, the J call TRBJ2-2; 8 bases map to TRBD2. J gave up 4 bases and V 3 bases, and 8 bases lay outside the gene matches. The CDR3 consists of 16 residues. Germline CDR1 and CDR2: SGHNT and YYREEE (reference sequence). In nucleotides, the CDR3 is TGTGCCAGCAGCTCCGGGGGGGCCGGAGGCACCGGGGAGCTGTTTTTT. Translated, it gives CASSSGGAGGTGELFF.

This clonotype appeared many times. This chain uses TRBV19 with TRBJ2-5, with 9 bases that match TRBD1. The CDR3 is 14 residues long. V was pared by 6 bases and J by 6 bases, with 8 bases of the junction left unmatched. Looked up from germline, CDR1 is LNHDA and CDR2 is SQIVND (reference sequence). CDR3 region: CASSPGTGTKTQYF. The CDR3 nucleotides read TGTGCCAGTAGCCCCGGGACAGGGACCAAGACCCAGTACTTC.

This clonotype was counted ten times or more. The rearrangement uses TRBV23-1 and TRBJ1-6; no firm D call. Being an ORF, TRBV23-1 has a function that is uncertain. CDR3 length: 15 amino acids. Trimming took off 0 bases at V and 5 bases at J, with 8 bases between the two ends. The chain's CDR3 is CASSQSRTNNSPLHF. CDR3 DNA: TGCGCCAGCAGTCAATCCAGAACCAATAATTCACCCCTCCACTTT.

As to this clonotype: A read error is possible here, since a much larger clone lies one base away. It is likely a read error, because the conserved phenylalanine at the end of the CDR3 is missing. CDR3 nucleotide sequence: TGCAGTGCTAGAGAAAACACTGAAGCTTTCCTT. Translated: CSARENTEAFL. The chain is built from TRBV20-1 and TRBJ1-1; no clear D gene. Per germline, CDR1 DFQATT and CDR2 SNEGSKA (reference sequence). This CDR3 spans 11 amino acids. V dropped 0 bases and J dropped 2 bases, with 1 base sitting between them.

This clonotype was observed a handful of times. CDR3: CSAQTGPRRDTQYF. The CDR3 coding sequence is TGCAGCGCCCAAACGGGGCCGAGGCGGGACACCCAGTACTTC. The chain carries TRBV29-1 and TRBJ2-5; D possibly corresponds to TRBD2 (6 bases). In germline, CDR1 is SQVTM, CDR2 ANQGSEA. This CDR3 comprises 14 residues. The V end lost 7 bases, the J end lost 8 bases, and 23 bases lay between the germline ends.

In its sample, this clonotype was seen a few times. This chain uses TRBV11-2 with TRBJ1-2; tentative D call: TRBD1 (6 bases). This CDR3 contains 15 residues. Germline CDR1 reads SGHAT; CDR2 reads FQNNGV. V lost 2 bases and J 2 bases, leaving 12 bases between the germline ends. This CDR3 is CASSLKRGENYGYTF. The CDR3 coding sequence is TGTGCCAGCAGCTTAAAAAGGGGGGAGAACTATGGCTACACCTTC.

This clonotype was seen many times. CDR3: CASSQVKTKQSPLHF. DNA for the CDR3: TGTGCCAGCAGCCAAGTGAAAACTAAACAGTCACCCCTCCACTTT. This rearrangement joins TRBV3-1 to TRBJ1-6; D gene uncertain. Looked up from germline, CDR1 is LGHDT and CDR2 is YNNKEL (reference sequence). The V end was cut by 1 base, the J end by 10 bases, with 14 bases between. The CDR3 extends over 15 amino acids.

The chain couples TRBV4-1 to TRBJ1-2; D is undetermined. The CDR3 loop spans 15 amino acids. Trimming stripped 1 base from V and 2 bases from J, with 11 bases between. The germline V gene encodes CDR1 MGHRA and CDR2 YSYEKL. The CDR3 DNA reads as TGCGCCAGCAGCCAAGTTGGTAGACGGAACTATGGCTACACCTTC. Its protein product is CASSQVGRRNYGYTF.

This clonotype was observed many times. This chain uses TRBV7-2 with TRBJ2-6; tentatively, D is TRBD1 (6 bases). CDR3 size: 22 residues. V lost 1 base and J 0 bases, leaving 25 bases between the germline ends. Germline-derived CDR1 and CDR2 are SGHTA and FQGNSA. The CDR3 here is CASSLDRPVGHRANSGANVLTF. Written as DNA, the CDR3 is TGTGCCAGCAGCTTAGACCGACCAGTTGGGCACAGGGCTAACTCTGGGGCCAACGTCCTGACTTTC. Using reference TRBV7-2 and TRBJ2-6 for the parts outside the CDR3, the full variable domain is GAGVSQSPSNKVTEKGKDVELRCDPISGHTALYWYRQSLGQGLEFLIYFQGNSAPDKSGLPSDRFSAERTGGSVSTLTIQRTQQEDSAVYLCASSLDRPVGHRANSGANVLTFGAGSRLTVL.

The chain has TRBV3-1 and TRBJ1-1; the D is unclear. In germline, CDR1 is LGHDT, CDR2 YNNKEL (reference sequence). The ends were cut back, 4 bases at V and 3 bases at J, with 18 bases in the middle. This CDR3 has 16 amino acids. CDR3 protein: CASSPDNLPGDTEAFF. CDR3 bases: TGTGCCAGCAGCCCAGATAACCTCCCCGGGGACACTGAAGCTTTCTTT.